This passage covers 20 T cell receptor beta chains from one sample sequenced in a study of CD8+ T cells in alopecia areata (dated by TCRdb to 2017 to 2018). The treatment or condition label on this specimen signifies: oral pan-JAK inhibitor, 5-10 mg twice daily. Receptor amplification or capture employed the immunoSEQ multiplex PCR assay. To provide template for TCR sequencing, every sample had RNA extracted and reverse transcribed into cDNA. TCRdb holds this immuneACCESS table with in-frame rearrangements only. Some clones are missing; in checked studies, unresolved V genes explain under half, and the rest has no known cause. This sample gives about 94,000 clones in total; about three quarters of them show up just once. The ten most abundant clones make up 15% to 20% of the sample. The sequenced sample was CD8+ T cells sorted from blood, obtained at approximately week 44, from a patient treated with tofacitinib. Source of these receptors: a human donor with alopecia areata.

The chain employs TRBV27 and TRBJ1-1; 7 bases are shared with TRBD1. The germline V gene encodes CDR1 MNHEY and CDR2 SMNVEV (reference sequence). CDR3 length: 15 residues. The V and J ends lost 3 bases and 0 bases, in that order; junction bases with no gene match: 4. CDR3 protein: CASSLSTGLNTEAFF. CDR3 DNA sequence: TGTGCCAGCAGTTTGTCGACAGGGCTGAACACTGAAGCTTTCTTT.

The chain joins TRBV6-6 to TRBJ1-1, with unresolved D. Germline CDR1 is MNHNY and CDR2 is SVGAGI (reference sequence). The V end lost 2 bases, the J end lost 8 bases, and 6 bases lay between the germline ends. This CDR3 is built from 11 residues. The CDR3, as DNA: TGTGCCAGCAGTTACGGAACCGAAGCTTTCTTT. It encodes CASSYGTEAFF.

V gene TRBV10-2 combines with J gene TRBJ1-1, with a tentative D call TRBD1 (6 bases). This CDR3 is built from 12 residues. The germline V and J ends were trimmed by 4 bases and 10 bases, with 13 bases remaining between them. In germline, CDR1 is WSHSY, CDR2 SAAADI. The CDR3 region is CASSGDNLRAFF. CDR3 coding DNA: TGCGCCAGCAGTGGGGACAATTTGCGAGCTTTCTTT.

The rearrangement joins TRBV5-1 to TRBJ1-2; D gene unclear. This CDR3 has 13 amino acids. With 0 bases removed from V and 1 base from J, the gap between germline ends came to 4 bases. The germline gives CDR1 SGHRS, CDR2 YFSETQ. Here the CDR3 reads CASSLGVNYGYTF. The CDR3 DNA is TGCGCCAGCAGCTTGGGTGTTAACTATGGCTACACCTTC.

The J gene is TRBJ1-2, the V gene TRBV29-1; D not certain. Per germline, CDR1 SQVTM and CDR2 ANQGSEA. The CDR3 runs 16 residues. V was trimmed by 3 bases and J by 6 bases, leaving 23 bases between them. CDR3 sequence (DNA): TGCAGCGTTGATATCCCCCTCTCGGGCCCTCTGGATGGCTACACCTTC. Translated: CSVDIPLSGPLDGYTF. Full variable domain (outside the CDR3, taken from reference TRBV29-1 and TRBJ1-2): SAVISQKPSRDICQRGTSLTIQCQVDSQVTMMFWYRQQPGQSLTLIATANQGSEATYESGFVIDKFPISRPNLTFSTLTVSNMSPEDSSIYLCSVDIPLSGPLDGYTFGSGTRLTVV.

The J gene is TRBJ2-7, the V gene TRBV14; 7 bases agree with TRBD1. V was clipped by 4 bases and J by 2 bases; unmatched bases: 2. Germline CDR1 and CDR2: SGHDN and FVKESK. This CDR3 is built from 13 residues. As DNA, the CDR3 is TGTGCCAGCAGCCTCGGGACAGCCTACGAGCAGTACTTC. This encodes CASSLGTAYEQYF. The whole variable domain, remainder taken from reference TRBV14 and TRBJ2-7, is EAGVTQFPSHSVIEKGQTVTLRCDPISGHDNLYWYRRVMGKEIKFLLHFVKESKQDESGMPNNRFLAERTGGTYSTLKVQPAELEDSGVYFCASSLGTAYEQYFGPGTRLTVT.

The chain recombines TRBV18 with TRBJ2-2, with 9 bases that match TRBD1. Germline CDR1 and CDR2: KGHSH and LQKENI. The CDR3 loop spans 16 amino acids. Losses at the gene ends were 0 bases for V and 1 base for J; bases not matched to a gene: 0. Written as DNA, the CDR3 is TGTGCCAGCTCACCACCGGGACAGGGGAACACCGGGGAGCTGTTTTTT. It codes for CASSPPGQGNTGELFF.

The J gene is TRBJ2-1, the V gene TRBV6-4; D is possibly TRBD2 (7 bases). Germline values: CDR1 MRHNA, CDR2 SNTAGT. Trimming took 3 bases from V and 4 from J, leaving 10 bases between them. This CDR3 is 14 amino acids long. The CDR3 DNA is TGTGCCAGCAGTGAGGGGGGGCAGTACAATGAGCAGTTCTTC. The encoded protein is CASSEGGQYNEQFF.

This chain joins TRBV5-1 and TRBJ2-7; no definite D call. CDR3 size: 15 residues. Germline V CDR1 and CDR2: SGHRS, YFSETQ. Trimming took off 0 bases at V and 0 bases at J, with 10 bases between the two ends. The CDR3 sequence: CASSLAGASSYEQYF. The CDR3 DNA is TGCGCCAGCAGCTTGGCCGGTGCTAGCTCCTACGAGCAGTACTTC.

The chain recombines TRBV19 with TRBJ2-7; 10 nucleotides line up with TRBD1. The germline V gene encodes CDR1 LNHDA and CDR2 SQIVND (reference sequence). V shed 3 bases, J shed 3 bases, and the junction held 14 bases outside the gene matches. The CDR3 loop spans 18 amino acids. Written as DNA, the CDR3 is TGTGCCAGTAGTATGAAGAGGACAGGGGGGTCGGGGGACTACGAGCAGTACTTC. Translation: CASSMKRTGGSGDYEQYF.

As concerns this clone: The junction does not match germline at one end; this may be a read error. The rearrangement links TRBV7-2 to TRBJ1-2; D ambiguous. Germline V CDR1 and CDR2: SGHTA, FQGNSA. CDR3 length equals 13 residues. The CDR3 reads CASSSPDNSGYTF. DNA of the CDR3: TGTGCCAGCAGCTCGCCCGACAACTCTGGCTACACCTTC.

V is TRBV7-9 and J is TRBJ2-3; 8 bases map to TRBD1. The germline V gene encodes CDR1 SEHNR and CDR2 FQNEAQ (reference sequence). The CDR3 covers 18 residues. Trimming took 1 base from V and 2 from J; bases not matched to a gene: 11. The CDR3 DNA reads as TGTGCCAGCAGCTTAGTTCGAGGACAGGGAAAATTCACAGATACGCAGTATTTT. This sequence encodes CASSLVRGQGKFTDTQYF.

This clone was observed a few times. The gene calls are TRBV29-1 and TRBJ1-2; D possibly corresponds to TRBD1 (5 bases). The CDR3 has 15 residues. Trimming removed 8 bases from V and 2 bases from J, with 21 bases in between. Germline V gene data show CDR1 as SQVTM and CDR2 as ANQGSEA. CDR3 nucleotide sequence: TGCAGCACTTCTGGGCGAGACAGATCGAACTATGGCTACACCTTC. Encoded protein: CSTSGRDRSNYGYTF.

This chain connects TRBV6-6 to TRBJ2-7, with a weak D call TRBD1 (5 bases). Germline CDR1 is MNHNY and CDR2 is SVGAGI (reference sequence). The CDR3 length is 14 residues. V lost 4 bases and J 2 bases, leaving 12 bases between the germline ends. DNA of the CDR3: TGTGCCAGCAGTTCCGGACAAGGACCCTACGAGCAGTACTTC. Translating it yields CASSSGQGPYEQYF.

The genes are TRBV5-1 and TRBJ1-1, with a tentative D call TRBD1 (5 bases). The ends were cut back, 3 bases at V and 8 bases at J, with 26 bases in the middle. Germline loops: CDR1 SGHRS, CDR2 YFSETQ. The CDR3 length is 17 residues. This CDR3 is CASSSDSFSNRRSEAFF. The CDR3 coding sequence is TGCGCCAGCAGCTCCGACAGTTTCAGTAACAGAAGATCCGAAGCTTTCTTT.

The chain couples TRBV4-3 to TRBJ1-6; a possible D gene is TRBD1 (5 bases). Trimming pared 0 bases from V and 6 bases from J, leaving 18 bases between. Germline V gene sequence: CDR1 LGHNA, CDR2 YSLEER. The CDR3 is made up of 18 amino acids. The CDR3 reads CASSQELWIWGTNSPLHF. The CDR3 DNA reads TGCGCCAGCAGCCAAGAGTTGTGGATTTGGGGGACTAATTCACCCCTCCACTTT.

The count of this clone is one. The chain employs TRBV13 and TRBJ2-5; no reliable D call. Trimming took off 0 bases at V and 3 bases at J, with 8 bases between the two ends. The CDR3 is made up of 14 amino acids. CDR1 is PRHDT, CDR2 FYEKMQ, per germline (reference sequence). The CDR3 nucleotides are TGTGCCAGCAGCTTAGGCCGGGCAGAAGAGACCCAGTACTTC. This encodes CASSLGRAEETQYF.

This chain uses TRBV18 with TRBJ2-5; TRBD1 might be the D (6 bases). V was trimmed by 6 bases and J by 1 base, leaving 15 bases between them. The germline gives CDR1 KGHSH, CDR2 LQKENI. The CDR3 spans 15 residues. The CDR3 nucleotides read TGTGCCAGCTCGCCCAACGACAGGACCCAAGAGACCCAGTACTTC. Its translation: CASSPNDRTQETQYF.

The chain is built from TRBV30 and TRBJ1-2; D gene ambiguous. The V end lost 8 bases, the J end lost 4 bases, and 17 bases lay between the germline ends. Germline-derived CDR1 and CDR2 are GTSNPN and SVGIG (reference sequence). The CDR3 is 13 amino acids. The CDR3 bases are TGTGCCGGGGAGTCGGAAACTAGCTATGGCTACACCTTC. This sequence encodes CAGESETSYGYTF.

This chain connects TRBV9 to TRBJ2-5; D ambiguous. This CDR3 is built from 17 residues. The germline V gene has CDR1 SGDLS and CDR2 YYNGEE. V lost 0 bases to trimming and J lost 5 bases, with 20 bases between them. CDR3 sequence reads: CASSVGEYYSNRETQYF. CDR3 DNA: TGTGCCAGCAGCGTAGGCGAATACTATTCAAACCGTGAGACCCAGTACTTC. Full variable domain (rest looked up from reference TRBV9 and TRBJ2-5): DSGVTQTPKHLITATGQRVTLRCSPRSGDLSVYWYQQSLDQGLQFLIQYYNGEERAKGNILERFSAQQFPDLHSELNLSSLELGDSALYFCASSVGEYYSNRETQYFGPGTRLLVL.